This TCR beta chain was retrieved from a study of shared clonotypes between healthy human individuals. Some clones are missing from TCRdb's copy, which holds only in-frame ones; the method was immunoSEQ multiplex PCR. The sample yields 2 million to 3 million clones, approximately 93% seen once. All participating donors were Caucasian adults from Nashville, Tennessee. Whole-study findings and limits: As a rule, naive subsets had a larger estimated richness than memory subsets. Sharing of clonotypes among donors was expected to vary with sequencing depth.

Deletions cut 1 base from V and 4 bases from J, with 7 bases between. Germline V gene lookup returns CDR1 SGHRS and CDR2 YFSETQ. The CDR3 contains 13 residues. Worth noting for this clone: The antigen remains unidentified. The same CDR3 can be traced to other DNA sequences in this sample.

The sequenced sample consisted of naive CD4+ T cells from PBMCs. Subset indicated: CD45RA+ positively selected. This TCR derives from a man between 18 and 29 years old in good health. Some clones in this sample may be carry-over from other donors' samples. The chain has TRBV5-1 and TRBJ2-3; no reliable D call. The CDR3 spells CASSLPPPDTQYF. The CDR3 DNA reads as TGCGCCAGCAGCTTGCCCCCTCCAGATACGCAGTATTTT.